Sequencing of this T cell receptor (beta chain) was carried out in a study of CD8 T cells in Susac syndrome. Study-wide results and caveats: The study conceded that its TCR sequencing and HLA analysis involved relatively few individuals.

Germline V gene data show CDR1 as LNHDA and CDR2 as SQIVND (reference sequence). Trimming removed 5 bases from V and 0 bases from J, with 11 bases in between. The CDR3 has 15 residues. As regards this clonotype: The target antigen is unknown.

RNA, at 0.5 to 1 ug, was reverse transcribed with random hexamers. TCR beta CDR3 was amplified by immunoSEQ covering 54 Vbeta and 13 Jbeta. TCRdb re-analysed the immunoSEQ multiplex PCR reads in MiXCR, keeping a single row per CDR3 protein. The data hold 200,000 or so distinct CDR3 sequences, with 90% to 95% observed a single time. The genes are TRBV19 and TRBJ1-3, with a weak D call TRBD1 (6 bases). Sequenced sample: CD8+ T cells from PBMCs. This sequence was found in a human donor with multiple sclerosis. The CDR3 coding sequence is TGTGCCAGTAGTTTACAGGGACCCTCTGGAAACACCATATATTTT. Translation: CASSLQGPSGNTIYF.